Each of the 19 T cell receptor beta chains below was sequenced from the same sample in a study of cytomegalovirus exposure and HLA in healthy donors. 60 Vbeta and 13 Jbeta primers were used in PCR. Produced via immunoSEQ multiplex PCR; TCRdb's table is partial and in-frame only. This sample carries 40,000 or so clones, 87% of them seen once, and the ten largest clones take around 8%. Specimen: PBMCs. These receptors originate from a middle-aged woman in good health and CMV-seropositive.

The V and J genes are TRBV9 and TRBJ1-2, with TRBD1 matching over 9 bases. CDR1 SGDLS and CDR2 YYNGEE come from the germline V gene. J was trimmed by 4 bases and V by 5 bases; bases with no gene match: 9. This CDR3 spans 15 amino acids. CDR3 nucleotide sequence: TGTGCCAGCAGACCGGGACAGGGCCTTTTCTATGGCTACACCTTC. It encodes CASRPGQGLFYGYTF. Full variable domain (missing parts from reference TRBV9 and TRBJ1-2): DSGVTQTPKHLITATGQRVTLRCSPRSGDLSVYWYQQSLDQGLQFLIQYYNGEERAKGNILERFSAQQFPDLHSELNLSSLELGDSALYFCASRPGQGLFYGYTFGSGTRLTVV.

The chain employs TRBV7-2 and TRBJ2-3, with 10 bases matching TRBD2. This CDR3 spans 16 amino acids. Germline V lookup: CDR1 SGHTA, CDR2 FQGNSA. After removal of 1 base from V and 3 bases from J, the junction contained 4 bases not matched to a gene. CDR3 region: CASSLGSGRITDTQYF. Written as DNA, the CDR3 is TGTGCCAGCAGCTTAGGTAGCGGGAGGATAACAGATACGCAGTATTTT.

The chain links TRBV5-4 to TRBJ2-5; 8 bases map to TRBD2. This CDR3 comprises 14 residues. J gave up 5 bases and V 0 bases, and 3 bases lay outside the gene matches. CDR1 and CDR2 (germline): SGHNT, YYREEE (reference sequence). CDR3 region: CASSLGGGPETQYF. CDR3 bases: TGTGCCAGCAGCTTGGGCGGGGGGCCCGAGACCCAGTACTTC.

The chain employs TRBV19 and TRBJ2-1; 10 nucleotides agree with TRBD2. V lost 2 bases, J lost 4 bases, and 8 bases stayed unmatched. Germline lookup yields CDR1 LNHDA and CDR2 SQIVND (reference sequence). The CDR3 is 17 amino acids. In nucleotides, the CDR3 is TGTGCCAGTAGTATACTTCTTTGGGGACTAGCGTACAATGAGCAGTTCTTC. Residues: CASSILLWGLAYNEQFF.

The CDR3 loop reads CASSLYQGFSYEQYF. The CDR3 nucleotides read TGTGCCAGCAGCTTGTATCAGGGGTTCTCCTACGAGCAGTACTTC. This rearrangement joins TRBV5-5 to TRBJ2-7; a possible D gene is TRBD1 (6 bases). Looked up from germline, CDR1 is SGHKS and CDR2 is YYEKEE (reference sequence). V was cut by 1 base and J by 0 bases, with 11 bases left in between. The CDR3 has 15 amino acids.

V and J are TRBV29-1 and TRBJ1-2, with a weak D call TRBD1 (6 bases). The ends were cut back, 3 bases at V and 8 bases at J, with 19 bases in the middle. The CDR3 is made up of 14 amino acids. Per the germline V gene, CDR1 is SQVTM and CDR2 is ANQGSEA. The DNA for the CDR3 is TGCAGCGTTGACAACCCCGGGGAGGGGGGCGGCTACACCTTC. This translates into CSVDNPGEGGGYTF.

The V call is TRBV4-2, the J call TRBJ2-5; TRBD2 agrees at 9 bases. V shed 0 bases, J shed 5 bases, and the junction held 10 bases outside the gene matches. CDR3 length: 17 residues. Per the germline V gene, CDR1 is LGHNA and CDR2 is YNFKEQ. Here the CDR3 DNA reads TGTGCCAGCAGCCAAGATCCAGGTAGCGGGAGTTGGGAGACCCAGTACTTC. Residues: CASSQDPGSGSWETQYF.

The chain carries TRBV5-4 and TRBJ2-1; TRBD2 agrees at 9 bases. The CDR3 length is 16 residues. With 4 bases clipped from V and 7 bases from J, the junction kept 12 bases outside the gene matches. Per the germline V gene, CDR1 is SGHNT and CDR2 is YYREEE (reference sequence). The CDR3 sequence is CASSGATSGHSNEQFF. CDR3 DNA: TGTGCCAGCAGCGGGGCCACTAGCGGGCATTCGAATGAGCAGTTCTTC.

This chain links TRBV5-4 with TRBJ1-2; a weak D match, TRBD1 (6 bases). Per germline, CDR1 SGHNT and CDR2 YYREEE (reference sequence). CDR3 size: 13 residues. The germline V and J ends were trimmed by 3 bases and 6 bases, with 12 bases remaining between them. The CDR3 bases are TGTGCCAGCAGCTCAGCAGGGGCCCATGGCTACACCTTC. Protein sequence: CASSSAGAHGYTF.

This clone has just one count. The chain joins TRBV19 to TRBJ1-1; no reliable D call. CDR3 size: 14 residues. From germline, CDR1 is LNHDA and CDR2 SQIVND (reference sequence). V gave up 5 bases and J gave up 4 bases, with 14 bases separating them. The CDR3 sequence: CASSARASGTEAFF. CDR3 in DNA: TGTGCCAGTAGTGCCCGCGCAAGTGGCACTGAAGCTTTCTTT. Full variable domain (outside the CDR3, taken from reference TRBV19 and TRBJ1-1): DGGITQSPKYLFRKEGQNVTLSCEQNLNHDAMYWYRQDPGQGLRLIYYSQIVNDFQKGDIAEGYSVSREKKESFPLTVTSAQKNPTAFYLCASSARASGTEAFFGQGTRLTVV.

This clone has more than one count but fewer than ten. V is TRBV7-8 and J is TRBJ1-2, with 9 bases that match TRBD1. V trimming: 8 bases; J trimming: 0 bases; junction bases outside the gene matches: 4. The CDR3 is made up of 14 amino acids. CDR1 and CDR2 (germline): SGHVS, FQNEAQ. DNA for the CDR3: TGTGCCAGCCACAGGGGGCCGGCTAACTATGGCTACACCTTC. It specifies CASHRGPANYGYTF.

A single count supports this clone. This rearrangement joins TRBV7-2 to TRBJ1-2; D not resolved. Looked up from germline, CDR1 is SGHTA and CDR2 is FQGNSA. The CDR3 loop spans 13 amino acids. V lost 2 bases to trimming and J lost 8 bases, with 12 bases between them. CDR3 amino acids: CASSLNPPGGYTF. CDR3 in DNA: TGTGCCAGCAGCTTAAATCCGCCGGGAGGCTACACCTTC.

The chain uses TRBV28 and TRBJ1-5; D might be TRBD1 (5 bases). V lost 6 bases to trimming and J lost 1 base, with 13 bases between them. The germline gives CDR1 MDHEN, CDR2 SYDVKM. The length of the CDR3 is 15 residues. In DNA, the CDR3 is TGTGCCAGCAGCCAGCAGGGAAGGAGCAATCAGCCCCAGCATTTT. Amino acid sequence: CASSQQGRSNQPQHF.

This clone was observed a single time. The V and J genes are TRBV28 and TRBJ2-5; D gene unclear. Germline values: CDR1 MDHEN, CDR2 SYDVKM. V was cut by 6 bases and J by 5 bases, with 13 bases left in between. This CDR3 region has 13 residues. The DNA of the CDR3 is TGTGCCAGCAGGTTTCCTTTGGGCGAGACCCAGTACTTC. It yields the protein CASRFPLGETQYF.

The CDR3 DNA follows: TGTGCCAGCAGCCGGGGGAGACAGGGTGACGAGTTCTTC. It yields the protein CASSRGRQGDEFF. This chain connects TRBV7-2 to TRBJ2-1, with D possibly matching TRBD1 (7 bases). The germline V and J ends were trimmed by 5 bases and 14 bases, with 19 bases remaining between them. Germline lookup yields CDR1 SGHTA and CDR2 FQGNSA. This CDR3 is 13 amino acids long.

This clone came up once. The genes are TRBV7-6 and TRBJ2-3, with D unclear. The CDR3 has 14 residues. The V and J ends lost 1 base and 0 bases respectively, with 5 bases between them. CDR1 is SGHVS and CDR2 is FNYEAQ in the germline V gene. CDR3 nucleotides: TGTGCCAGCAGCTTAGAACTAAGCACAGATACGCAGTATTTT. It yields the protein CASSLELSTDTQYF.

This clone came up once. CDR3 sequence (DNA): TGTGCCAGCACCCCTAGACAGGGATGGGTGACCCAGTACTTC. It codes for CASTPRQGWVTQYF. The genes are TRBV27 and TRBJ2-5; 7 bases are a match to TRBD1. The CDR3 is made up of 14 amino acids. Germline CDR1 is MNHEY and CDR2 is SMNVEV (reference sequence). V shed 7 bases and J 7 bases; nucleotides not matched to a gene: 12.

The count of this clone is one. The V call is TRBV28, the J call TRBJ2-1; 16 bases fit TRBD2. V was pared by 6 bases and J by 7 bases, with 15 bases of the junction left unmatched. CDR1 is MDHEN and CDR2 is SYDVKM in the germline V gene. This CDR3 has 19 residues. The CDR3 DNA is TGTGCCAGCAGGCCCCCTCCGGGACTAGCGGGAGGGCCGCAAAATGAGCAGTTCTTC. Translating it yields CASRPPPGLAGGPQNEQFF.

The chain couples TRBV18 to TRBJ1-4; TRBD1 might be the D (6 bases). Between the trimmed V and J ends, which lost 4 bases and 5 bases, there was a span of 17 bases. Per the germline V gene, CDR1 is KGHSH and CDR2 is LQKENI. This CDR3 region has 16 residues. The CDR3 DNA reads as TGTGCCAGCTCACGCGATCTCCGGGACACCAATGAAAAACTGTTTTTT. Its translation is CASSRDLRDTNEKLFF.